One sample yielded the 18 T cell receptor beta chains listed below, sequenced in a study of early T cells in non-severe SARS-CoV-2 infection. TCRdb re-analysed the 5' RACE reads in MiXCR, keeping a single row per CDR3 protein. This sample has 35,000 to 45,000 distinct CDR3 sequences, with 5.8% found just once. The sample was whole blood. The receptors originated from an adult who was a healthcare worker with PCR-confirmed SARS-CoV-2 infection or an uninfected control (not recorded which).

This clonotype was counted ten times or more. The genes are TRBV7-2 and TRBJ2-1; perhaps TRBD2 as D (6 bases). V lost 6 bases and J lost 7, with 19 bases in between. The CDR3 runs to 15 residues. Germline V lookup: CDR1 SGHTA, CDR2 FQGNSA. The CDR3 bases are TGTGCCAGCAGTAAACAACGGGACTTCCCGAATGAGCAGTTCTTC. It yields the protein CASSKQRDFPNEQFF.

This sequence joins TRBV24-1 and TRBJ2-7; D might be TRBD2 (6 bases). V was pared by 0 bases and J by 6 bases, with 8 bases between. CDR1 KGHDR and CDR2 SFDVKD come from the germline V gene. The CDR3 length is 13 residues. The CDR3 loop reads CATSDLEEGEQYF. The CDR3 DNA sequence: TGTGCCACCAGTGATTTGGAGGAGGGCGAGCAGTACTTC.

This clonotype was seen a handful of times. V usage is TRBV4-2 and J usage is TRBJ2-5, with 8 nucleotides matching TRBD2. CDR1 LGHNA and CDR2 YNFKEQ come from the germline V gene. The CDR3 is 14 residues long. With V trimmed by 5 bases and J by 2 bases, 4 bases remained unmatched. CDR3 sequence: CASSLAGTQETQYF. Written as DNA, the CDR3 is TGTGCCAGCAGCTTAGCGGGGACGCAAGAGACCCAGTACTTC.

This clonotype came up many times. The chain recombines TRBV3-1 with TRBJ2-2, with a weak D call TRBD2 (6 bases). Germline values: CDR1 LGHDT, CDR2 YNNKEL (reference sequence). CDR3 size: 15 residues. Trimming stripped 4 bases from V and 4 bases from J, with 13 bases between. The CDR3 region has the DNA TGTGCCAGCAGCCCTTGGGACTTGGGCACCGGGGAGCTGTTTTTT. Translating gives CASSPWDLGTGELFF.

This clonotype was counted only a few times. The chain uses TRBV5-4 and TRBJ2-2; D may be TRBD1 or TRBD2 (5 bases each). The germline V gene has CDR1 SGHNT and CDR2 YYREEE (reference sequence). The CDR3 is made up of 16 amino acids. Between the trimmed V and J ends, which lost 4 bases and 3 bases, there was a span of 16 bases. CDR3 sequence: CASSTIEGTDTGELFF. Written as DNA, the CDR3 is TGTGCCAGCAGCACAATTGAGGGGACGGACACCGGGGAGCTGTTTTTT.

This clonotype was seen only a few times. The chain employs TRBV11-2 and TRBJ2-7; tentatively, D is TRBD2 (6 bases). The V gene's germline CDR1 is SGHAT and CDR2 FQNNGV. The V end lost 5 bases, the J end lost 4 bases, and 18 bases lay between the germline ends. The CDR3 covers 15 residues. CDR3 region: CASSPPGTGRYEQYF. In DNA form, the CDR3 reads TGTGCCAGCAGCCCCCCGGGGACGGGGAGGTACGAGCAGTACTTC. Variable domain in full (rest from reference TRBV11-2 and TRBJ2-7): EAGVAQSPRYKIIEKRQSVAFWCNPISGHATLYWYQQILGQGPKLLIQFQNNGVVDDSQLPKDRFSAERLKGVDSTLKIQPAKLEDSAVYLCASSPPGTGRYEQYFGPGTRLTVT.

A few counts support this clonotype. The chain employs TRBV19 and TRBJ2-7, with TRBD1 as a possible D gene (5 bases). There are 14 residues in the CDR3. Trimming took 7 bases from V and 3 from J, leaving 16 bases between them. The germline V gene encodes CDR1 LNHDA and CDR2 SQIVND (reference sequence). The CDR3 region is CASTPGSGNYEQYF. In DNA form, the CDR3 reads TGTGCCAGTACCCCCGGGTCAGGGAACTACGAGCAGTACTTC.

This clonotype was seen repeatedly, ten times or more. The chain carries TRBV12-5 and TRBJ1-5; D is possibly TRBD1 (6 bases). The ends were cut back, 7 bases at V and 2 bases at J, with 15 bases in the middle. CDR1 is LGHNT, CDR2 FRNRAP, per germline. CDR3 length: 15 residues. The CDR3 sequence: CASAPRAGGNQPQHF. In nucleotides, the CDR3 is TGTGCTAGTGCCCCCAGGGCAGGGGGCAATCAGCCCCAGCATTTT.

This chain joins TRBV11-2 and TRBJ2-7; D unclear. V lost 1 base and J lost 3, with 7 bases in between. The CDR3 has 13 amino acids. CDR1 is SGHAT, CDR2 FQNNGV, per germline. In DNA form, the CDR3 reads TGTGCCAGCAGCTTAGTCGGAGTCTACGAGCAGTACTTC. Its translation: CASSLVGVYEQYF. Full variable domain (remainder filled in from reference TRBV11-2 and TRBJ2-7): EAGVAQSPRYKIIEKRQSVAFWCNPISGHATLYWYQQILGQGPKLLIQFQNNGVVDDSQLPKDRFSAERLKGVDSTLKIQPAKLEDSAVYLCASSLVGVYEQYFGPGTRLTVT.

The V call is TRBV12-5, the J call TRBJ1-1, with a tentative D call TRBD1 (6 bases). The CDR3 consists of 13 residues. Germline CDR1 is LGHNT and CDR2 is FRNRAP. The V gene lost 5 bases and the J gene lost 2 bases, with 9 bases spanning the gap. The CDR3 reads CASGRTDNTEAFF. The DNA of the CDR3 is TGTGCTAGTGGTAGGACAGATAACACTGAAGCTTTCTTT.

This clonotype is labeled as medium-sized. CDR3 sequence: CSVDSPGQGYGYTF. Here the CDR3 DNA reads TGCAGCGTTGACTCCCCGGGACAGGGGTATGGCTACACCTTC. V is TRBV29-1 and J is TRBJ1-2, with 10 bases matching TRBD1. Trimming removed 3 bases from V and 5 bases from J; junction bases left unmatched: 6. Per the germline V gene, CDR1 is SQVTM and CDR2 is ANQGSEA. The CDR3 spans 14 residues.

This clonotype was recorded at least ten times. J is TRBJ2-7 and V is TRBV7-9, with 8 bases identical to TRBD1. This CDR3 is built from 14 residues. Germline trimming cut 5 bases from V and 3 bases from J; bases unmatched to any gene: 6. CDR1 SEHNR and CDR2 FQNEAQ come from the germline V gene (reference sequence). CDR3: CASSHPDRVYEQYF. Written as DNA, the CDR3 is TGTGCCAGCAGCCACCCGGACAGGGTCTACGAGCAGTACTTC.

At least ten counts were recorded for this clonotype. The V gene is TRBV2, the J gene TRBJ2-7; TRBD2 agrees at 13 bases. Germline V gives CDR1 SNHLY, CDR2 FYNNEI. This CDR3 region has 18 residues. The trim removed 5 bases at V and 5 bases at J, leaving 15 bases unmatched. CDR3 loop: CASSTGTSGDIYRDEQYF. For the CDR3, the DNA is TGTGCCAGCAGTACCGGGACTAGCGGGGACATCTACCGTGACGAGCAGTACTTC.

This clonotype was seen repeatedly, ten times or more. The CDR3, as DNA: TGTGCCAGCAGCCGGACTAGCGGGAGGAACAATGAGCAGTTCTTC. Amino acid sequence: CASSRTSGRNNEQFF. The chain carries TRBV7-9 and TRBJ2-1; 14 positions match TRBD2. The ends lost 5 bases at V and 5 bases at J; junction bases unmatched: 2. CDR1 SEHNR and CDR2 FQNEAQ come from the germline V gene (reference sequence). The CDR3 runs 15 residues.

This clonotype was recorded at least ten times. The V call is TRBV11-1, the J call TRBJ2-1; TRBD2 aligns across 14 bases. Germline V CDR1 and CDR2: SGHAT, FQDESV (reference sequence). The CDR3 extends over 15 amino acids. Trimming took 5 bases from V and 6 from J; bases not matched to a gene: 3. CDR3 DNA sequence: TGTGCCAGCAGCCGTGGACTAGCGGGGGGCAATGAGCAGTTCTTC. It yields the protein CASSRGLAGGNEQFF.

In its sample, this clonotype was seen many times. V is TRBV20-1 and J is TRBJ2-3, with a tentative D call TRBD2 (6 bases). The CDR3 consists of 15 residues. V shed 6 bases and J shed 1 base, with 17 bases lying between them. CDR1 is DFQATT, CDR2 SNEGSKA, per germline (reference sequence). CDR3 DNA: TGCAGTGCCCAACTGCCTGGCGGGGGCACAGATACGCAGTATTTT. Translated, it gives CSAQLPGGGTDTQYF.

Sample share makes this clonotype medium-sized. The chain combines TRBV18 with TRBJ2-4; the D is unclear. The CDR3 consists of 16 residues. Trimming took off 2 bases at V and 3 bases at J, with 14 bases between the two ends. CDR1 and CDR2 from the germline V gene are KGHSH and LQKENI. CDR3 nucleotide sequence: TGTGCCAGCTCACCAGAAGACGACCAAGGCAAAAACATTCAGTACTTC. This sequence encodes CASSPEDDQGKNIQYF. Full variable domain (missing parts from reference TRBV18 and TRBJ2-4): NAGVMQNPRHLVRRRGQEARLRCSPMKGHSHVYWYRQLPEEGLKFMVYLQKENIIDESGMPKERFSAEFPKEGPSILRIQQVVRGDSAAYFCASSPEDDQGKNIQYFGAGTRLSVL.

This clonotype was counted only a few times. The V call is TRBV20-1, the J call TRBJ1-5, with D possibly matching TRBD1 (5 bases). This CDR3 is 14 amino acids long. Germline values: CDR1 DFQATT, CDR2 SNEGSKA (reference sequence). Trimming took 6 bases from V and 8 from J, leaving 20 bases between them. CDR3 bases: TGCAGTGCCCTAGACCGGGACGCCAGGGAGCCCCAGCATTTT. It is translated as CSALDRDAREPQHF.